The TCR beta chain under discussion was sequenced for a study of shared clonotypes between healthy human individuals (dated by TCRdb to 2018 to 2020). Describing the broader study: The cohort comprised two women and a few men aged 18 to 49 years. To estimate repertoire size and how much clonotype sharing occurs between individuals, the study deeply sequenced the blood TCR repertoires of five healthy adults. Different laboratories and diverse techniques were used to prepare libraries and sequence TCR repertoires, to increase sequencing depth and limit assay-specific biases. Between about 0.85 and 8.9 billion PBMCs per donor were obtained by leukapheresis.

The full study reports these points: Because the study included a small number of donors, the genetic and exposure-history diversity represented was limited. Sampling was restricted to blood, and TCR repertoires in tissues likely differ from the TCR repertoires found in blood. Pairwise subsampling indicated that sequencing depth was expected to affect the degree of clonotype sharing among donors.

Healthy HIV-negative adults with no recently reported acute infections or vaccinations were included as donors. Every donor was a Caucasian adult residing in Nashville, Tennessee, USA. For unsorted samples, 90 million to 95 million PBMCs were counted, and genomic DNA was extracted using the QIAamp DNA Blood Mini kit. After blood collection by leukapheresis, PBMCs were isolated using Ficoll-Histopaque density gradient centrifugation and then cryopreserved in the vapor phase of liquid nitrogen. TCR CDR3 regions were amplified from genomic DNA by multiplex PCR using the deep immunoSEQ assay. Genomic DNA extracted from each cell subset was distributed evenly over all wells of several immunoSEQ 96-well plates, and each plate served as one replicate. For unsorted PBMC, 300 ng genomic DNA, equal to 30,000 or so T cell genomes, was loaded into each replicate PCR. Genomic DNA from unsorted PBMC was sequenced over ten immunoSEQ deep assay plates. The purified libraries were quantified using a Qubit 3.0 fluorometer, sized with a Bioanalyzer 2100, and then quantified again using the KAPA Library Quantification kit. Every immunoSEQ 96-well plate was sequenced on a dedicated single-read 150-cycle Illumina NextSeq 550 flow cell. The published analysis was carried out like this. Because only junctional sequences without quality scores were contained in the immunoSEQ output, filtering matching that applied to full-length reads could not be performed. To assign V/J genes and CDR3, sequences were annotated using PyIR, a Python wrapper for IgBLAST v1.9, with IMGT germline references. Reads were removed for weak V/J assignments (E-value above 1e-6), missing CDR3, stop codons, out-of-frame junctions, or ambiguous translated residues. V3J clonotypes were defined as sequences sharing the same inferred V gene, J gene, and CDR3 amino acid sequence. The percentage overlap between two repertoires was calculated by dividing the number of shared unique clonotypes by the size of the smaller repertoire. Repertoire richness was assessed with RTK rarefaction, the Chao1 estimator, and Recon v2.1 estimates of unobserved clonotypes. The clones in this table, taken by TCRdb from immuneACCESS, are in-frame only. Not every clone is retained; where verified, under half of the shortfall comes from an unresolved V gene, and the cause of the rest is unknown. Clonal size and the V and J genes are those of that table, whereas D and trimming came from the DNA. The sample table shows fewer than 650,000 clones, and roughly four fifths are seen once. The ten largest clones take up 10% to 15% of the sample.

Trimming costs V 4 bases and J 2 bases, and their ends lie 9 bases apart. Including cysteine and phenylalanine, the CDR3 has 15 amino acids. This entry keeps only the CDR3 DNA: 45 bases, framed from base 1. From a lookup of the germline V gene, CDR1 and CDR2 are MNHNS and SASEGT. In regard to this clone: Its antigen is currently not known. The input lacks base qualities; no much larger clone sits a single base away.

This TCR derives from a woman in her thirties or forties in good health. Some clones in this sample may be carry-over from other donors' samples. The rearranged segments are TRBV6-1 and TRBJ1-6, with the D gene too uncertain to name. The specimen was PBMCs. The encoded CDR3 is CASSVSGPYNSPLHF. The bases read TGTGCCAGCAGTGTATCCGGGCCCTATAATTCACCCCTCCACTTT.